This T cell receptor (beta chain) is drawn from a study of low-dose radiotherapy and immunotherapy resistance in tumors. For the study at large: Fractions of 1 Gy went to Cohort 2 every two weeks, for 13 Gy over 26 weeks.

cDNA synthesis used a TRAV/TRBV-specific primer set for both chains. Over approximately 20 PCR cycles, TCRs were amplified from a constant-region primer and V-primer adapter. TCRdb fed the reads into MiXCR, producing one record per CDR3 protein. The table records tens of thousands of distinct CDR3 sequences, under 25% of them present only once. This clonotype was picked up many times. The germline CDR1 and CDR2 sequences are LNHDA and SQIVND (reference sequence). After removal of 5 bases from V and 4 bases from J, the junction contained 8 bases not matched to a gene. The CDR3 runs 15 residues. Time point denoted: after trial treatment. The treatment: LDRT plus nivolumab, ipilimumab, low-dose cyclophosphamide and aspirin (RACIN trial). Inclusion covered patients whose advanced solid tumors lacked tumor-infiltrating lymphocytes.

J is TRBJ2-5 and V is TRBV19; 9 bases are a match to TRBD2. Sequenced here: PBMCs, sampled after low-dose radiotherapy plus immunotherapy. This clonotype originated in a female donor with ovarian cancer. The CDR3 DNA follows: TGTGCCAGTAGTCCTGGACTAGCGCACCGAGAGACCCAGTACTTC. Protein: CASSPGLAHRETQYF.